This entry lists 24 T cell receptor beta chains sequenced from one sample in a study of T cells in tumors after PD-1 blockade. Sequenced by immunoSEQ multiplex PCR; TCRdb stores in-frame clones only, minus some. This table holds approximately 60,000 clones, about 74% found once. The starting material was PBMCs, obtained after anti-PD-1 treatment. The source is a human donor with basal cell carcinoma.

This clone occurred a few times. The sample contains more than one DNA sequence encoding this CDR3. V and J are TRBV5-6 and TRBJ2-6; D is unresolved. Trimming shortened V by 1 base and J by 0 bases, and 5 bases separated the two germline ends. The CDR3 consists of 15 residues. Germline V gene data show CDR1 as SGHDT and CDR2 as YYEEEE. DNA for the CDR3: TGTGCCAGCAGCTTGCGCCTCTCTGGGGCCAACGTCCTGACTTTC. This gives the protein CASSLRLSGANVLTF.

This sequence joins TRBV4-1 and TRBJ2-7; D is perhaps TRBD1 or TRBD2 (5 bases each). V was pared by 4 bases and J by 0 bases, with 16 bases between. From germline, CDR1 is MGHRA and CDR2 YSYEKL. The CDR3 consists of 16 residues. The CDR3 DNA sequence: TGCGCCAGCAGCCCCAGATTCGGGGCGAACTCCTACGAGCAGTACTTC. Its translation is CASSPRFGANSYEQYF.

This clone showed up just a few times. The V call is TRBV6-5, the J call TRBJ1-6; 7 bases are shared with TRBD1. CDR1 MNHEY and CDR2 SVGAGI come from the germline V gene. The length of the CDR3 is 16 residues. The V gene end was trimmed by 2 bases and the J gene end by 7 bases; junction bases not matched to a gene: 8. CDR3 nucleotides: TGTGCCAGCAGTTACCTCACAGGGGCAAGAAATTCACCCCTCCACTTT. It encodes CASSYLTGARNSPLHF.

The chain uses TRBV12-3 or TRBV12-4 and TRBJ2-7; weak D call: TRBD2 (6 bases). There are 13 residues in the CDR3. V dropped 3 bases and J dropped 2 bases, with 8 bases sitting between them. This chain's CDR3 is CASSLGGTYEQYF. CDR3 in DNA: TGTGCCAGCAGTTTGGGAGGTACCTACGAGCAGTACTTC.

The chain recombines TRBV2 with TRBJ1-6, with D perhaps TRBD1 (5 bases). Per the germline V gene, CDR1 is SNHLY and CDR2 is FYNNEI. The length of the CDR3 is 14 residues. The germline V and J ends were trimmed by 3 bases and 6 bases, with 9 bases remaining between them. The CDR3, as DNA: TGTGCCAGCAGTGACAGGGAGGCTAATTCACCCCTCCACTTT. Its translation is CASSDREANSPLHF.

The chain employs TRBV5-5 and TRBJ2-5; 10 bases are a match to TRBD1. Trimming cost V 4 bases and J 1 base; bases outside gene matches: 7. CDR1 SGHKS and CDR2 YYEKEE come from the germline V gene (reference sequence). This CDR3 contains 16 residues. The CDR3 sequence is CASSTGDRGSQETQYF. The CDR3 coding sequence is TGTGCCAGCAGCACCGGGGACAGGGGCTCCCAAGAGACCCAGTACTTC.

Turning to this clone: Other nucleotide sequences in the sample specify the same CDR3. The gene calls are TRBV15 and TRBJ1-5; no clear D. This CDR3 contains 15 residues. The ends were cut back, 0 bases at V and 2 bases at J, with 8 bases in the middle. The V gene's germline CDR1 is LNHNV and CDR2 YYDKDF (reference sequence). As DNA, the CDR3 is TGTGCCACCAGCAGAGATCCAGGAGGCAATCAGCCCCAGCATTTT. Protein sequence: CATSRDPGGNQPQHF.

The chain is built from TRBV19 and TRBJ2-7; TRBD1 might be the D (5 bases). The germline CDR1 and CDR2 sequences are LNHDA and SQIVND (reference sequence). V was clipped by 2 bases and J by 5 bases, with 7 bases between them. This CDR3 has 12 amino acids. CDR3 nucleotides: TGTGCCAGTAGTATAAAGGGGCACGAGCAGTACTTC. Amino acid sequence: CASSIKGHEQYF.

The gene calls are TRBV7-9 and TRBJ1-2; D perhaps matches TRBD1 (6 bases). The CDR3 loop spans 14 amino acids. V was trimmed by 1 base and J by 8 bases, leaving 14 bases between them. Per the germline V gene, CDR1 is SEHNR and CDR2 is FQNEAQ (reference sequence). This CDR3 is CASSLDGGAGGYTF. CDR3 nucleotide sequence: TGTGCCAGCAGCTTAGACGGGGGCGCGGGGGGCTACACCTTC.

This sequence joins TRBV29-1 and TRBJ1-1, with a possible D match to TRBD1 (6 bases). CDR3 size: 14 residues. Trimming stripped 3 bases from V and 4 bases from J, with 15 bases between. Germline assignment: CDR1 SQVTM and CDR2 ANQGSEA. DNA for the CDR3: TGCAGCGTTGATGGGAAGAGCAGGGGCACTGAAGCTTTCTTT. This codes for CSVDGKSRGTEAFF. Using reference TRBV29-1 and TRBJ1-1 for the parts outside the CDR3, the full variable domain is SAVISQKPSRDICQRGTSLTIQCQVDSQVTMMFWYRQQPGQSLTLIATANQGSEATYESGFVIDKFPISRPNLTFSTLTVSNMSPEDSSIYLCSVDGKSRGTEAFFGQGTRLTVV.

The chain carries TRBV7-2 and TRBJ2-5; 10 nucleotides match TRBD1. Unmatched junction bases numbered 7, after V lost 4 bases and J lost 5 bases. Germline CDR1 is SGHTA and CDR2 is FQGNSA. This CDR3 region has 15 residues. For the CDR3, the DNA is TGTGCCAGCAGCTCCAGGGACAGGGGATGGGAGACCCAGTACTTC. Translation gives CASSSRDRGWETQYF. The variable domain in full, completed from reference TRBV7-2 and TRBJ2-5, reads GAGVSQSPSNKVTEKGKDVELRCDPISGHTALYWYRQSLGQGLEFLIYFQGNSAPDKSGLPSDRFSAERTGGSVSTLTIQRTQQEDSAVYLCASSSRDRGWETQYFGPGTRLLVL.

This chain connects TRBV10-3 to TRBJ1-5; tentatively, D is TRBD1 (5 bases). The CDR3 contains 13 residues. With 4 bases removed from V and 1 base from J, the gap between germline ends came to 5 bases. Germline CDR1 ENHRY, CDR2 SYGVKD. The CDR3 loop reads CAISAGSNQPQHF. CDR3 nucleotides: TGTGCCATCAGTGCAGGGAGCAATCAGCCCCAGCATTTT.

This chain connects TRBV2 to TRBJ1-3, with 9 positions matching TRBD1. After removal of 3 bases from V and 3 bases from J, the junction contained 3 bases not matched to a gene. Germline V lookup: CDR1 SNHLY, CDR2 FYNNEI. CDR3 length: 15 amino acids. The CDR3: CASSDGTGFGNTIYF. In DNA form, the CDR3 reads TGTGCCAGCAGTGATGGGACAGGGTTTGGAAACACCATATATTTT.

The CDR3 region is CASSPSGRGGVDTQYF. CDR3 bases: TGTGCCAGCAGCCCCTCGGGCAGAGGGGGAGTAGATACGCAGTATTTT. This chain uses TRBV4-2 with TRBJ2-3; tentatively, D is TRBD1 (6 bases). Trimming pared 4 bases from V and 5 bases from J, leaving 19 bases between. Looked up from germline, CDR1 is LGHNA and CDR2 is YNFKEQ. This CDR3 comprises 16 residues.

The rearrangement uses TRBV4-1 and TRBJ2-7; TRBD1 aligns across 8 bases. Germline V gene lookup returns CDR1 MGHRA and CDR2 YSYEKL. This CDR3 has 15 amino acids. Trimming took 1 base from V and 3 from J; bases not matched to a gene: 5. As DNA, the CDR3 is TGCGCCAGCAGCCAAGTAACAGGGGGGTACTACGAGCAGTACTTC. Translated: CASSQVTGGYYEQYF.

In DNA form, the CDR3 reads TGTGCCAGCAGCAGAGGAGGCGGGGGGGATAGCTCCTACAATGAGCAGTTCTTC. Protein sequence: CASSRGGGGDSSYNEQFF. The chain combines TRBV9 with TRBJ2-1; 9 bases fit TRBD2. Trimming cost V 4 bases and J 0 bases; bases outside gene matches: 11. The CDR3 length is 18 residues. CDR1 is SGDLS, CDR2 YYNGEE, per germline. Supplemented by reference TRBV9 and TRBJ2-1, the full variable domain reads DSGVTQTPKHLITATGQRVTLRCSPRSGDLSVYWYQQSLDQGLQFLIQYYNGEERAKGNILERFSAQQFPDLHSELNLSSLELGDSALYFCASSRGGGGDSSYNEQFFGPGTRLTVL.

This clone came up many times. This chain connects TRBV7-9 to TRBJ1-6; the D gene is possibly TRBD1 (5 bases). Trimming left V 8 bases short and J 4 bases short, with 12 bases between. Looked up from germline, CDR1 is SEHNR and CDR2 is FQNEAQ (reference sequence). The CDR3 is 14 amino acids. Here the CDR3 reads CASGTAKYNSPLHF. The CDR3 DNA is TGTGCCAGCGGGACGGCCAAATATAATTCACCCCTCCACTTT.

The rearrangement links TRBV6-1 to TRBJ1-2; no clear D. Trimming took 1 base from V and 6 from J, leaving 15 bases between them. There are 15 residues in the CDR3. Germline CDR1 and CDR2: MNHNS and SASEGT. CDR3 sequence: CASSEGPQGGNGYTF. Written as DNA, the CDR3 is TGTGCCAGCAGTGAAGGCCCACAAGGTGGGAATGGCTACACCTTC.

The chain uses TRBV5-1 and TRBJ1-2; D ambiguous. Germline values: CDR1 SGHRS, CDR2 YFSETQ. This CDR3 has 14 residues. Trimming cost V 2 bases and J 0 bases, with 8 bases left between them. The DNA of the CDR3 is TGCGCCAGCAGCTTTAGTACCCCTAACTATGGCTACACCTTC. This encodes CASSFSTPNYGYTF.

The rearrangement uses TRBV5-5 and TRBJ2-7; a possible D gene is TRBD2 (6 bases). Germline loops: CDR1 SGHKS, CDR2 YYEKEE (reference sequence). Trimming shortened V by 1 base and J by 0 bases, and 11 bases separated the two germline ends. The CDR3 is made up of 15 amino acids. The CDR3 nucleotides read TGTGCCAGCAGCTTGCTCGCGGGGAGCTCCTACGAGCAGTACTTC. Its translation is CASSLLAGSSYEQYF.

This clone has only a few counts. The chain carries TRBV30 and TRBJ1-6; possible D gene TRBD1, 6 bases. The CDR3 extends over 13 amino acids. CDR1 GTSNPN and CDR2 SVGIG come from the germline V gene (reference sequence). Trimming took 4 bases from V and 7 from J, leaving 11 bases between them. Written as DNA, the CDR3 is TGTGCCTGGACAGGGGACGGGAATTCACCCCTCCACTTT. Protein: CAWTGDGNSPLHF.

This clone showed up just once. J is TRBJ2-6 and V is TRBV13; TRBD2 matches at 12 bases. Per the germline V gene, CDR1 is PRHDT and CDR2 is FYEKMQ (reference sequence). The CDR3 contains 20 residues. J was trimmed by 0 bases and V by 2 bases; bases with no gene match: 8. The CDR3 DNA reads TGTGCCAGCAGCTTACCACAACTAGCGGGGGGATTCTCTGGGGCCAACGTCCTGACTTTC. Its protein is CASSLPQLAGGFSGANVLTF.

This chain's CDR3 is CASSYGPRYEQYF. The CDR3 nucleotides read TGTGCCAGCAGCTACGGACCCCGATACGAGCAGTACTTC. V and J are TRBV5-5 and TRBJ2-7; D remains unclear. Germline CDR1 and CDR2: SGHKS and YYEKEE (reference sequence). The CDR3 sequence is 13 residues long. Trimming shortened V by 3 bases and J by 4 bases, and 11 bases separated the two germline ends.

This chain connects TRBV3-1 (or the pseudogene TRBV3-2) to TRBJ2-7; no reliable D call. Trimming cost V 0 bases and J 1 base, with 7 bases left between them. CDR1 is LGHDT, CDR2 YNNKEL, per germline (reference sequence). The CDR3 consists of 14 residues. CDR3 loop: CASSQDVVSYEQYF. DNA for the CDR3: TGTGCCAGCAGCCAAGATGTGGTGTCCTACGAGCAGTACTTC.